These 16 T cell receptor beta chains originate from one sample sequenced in a study of blood T cell repertoires in COVID-19. The assay was immunoSEQ multiplex PCR, and TCRdb's table has in-frame clones only and misses some. This sample has 300,000 to 450,000 clones; 87% occur once, and the top ten carry about 2.5%. The sequencing input was peripheral blood. These receptors were obtained from a woman in her fifties or sixties with COVID-19, enrolled during active disease.

The genes are TRBV10-2 and TRBJ2-3; 9 bases align to TRBD2. J lost 0 bases, V lost 5 bases, and 6 bases had no gene match. CDR1 is WSHSY, CDR2 SAAADI, per germline. The CDR3 totals 16 residues. CDR3 in DNA: TGCGCCAGCAGTTATAGCGGGGGCCGAAGCACAGATACGCAGTATTTT. Its translation: CASSYSGGRSTDTQYF.

The chain couples TRBV5-1 to TRBJ2-7, with TRBD2 matching over 14 bases. The germline CDR1 and CDR2 sequences are SGHRS and YFSETQ. The CDR3 sequence is 16 residues long. V was pared by 4 bases and J by 4 bases, with 7 bases of the junction left unmatched. The CDR3 is CASSTRTSGGKYEQYF. The CDR3, as DNA: TGCGCCAGCAGCACCAGGACTAGCGGGGGGAAGTACGAGCAGTACTTC.

The chain has TRBV7-3 and TRBJ2-5; possibly TRBD2 for D (7 bases). Trimming removed 2 bases at V and 2 bases at J, with 12 bases between. CDR1 and CDR2 from the germline V gene are SGHTA and FQGTGA. The CDR3 length is 15 residues. The CDR3 reads CASSLGRGRQETQYF. CDR3 bases: TGTGCCAGCAGCTTAGGGAGGGGGAGGCAAGAGACCCAGTACTTC.

V is TRBV24-1 and J is TRBJ2-1; 9 positions agree with TRBD1. The CDR3 sequence is 16 residues long. Germline V gene lookup returns CDR1 KGHDR and CDR2 SFDVKD. Germline trimming cut 4 bases from V and 2 bases from J; bases unmatched to any gene: 5. CDR3 nucleotide sequence: TGTGCCACCAGTGACGCGGGACAGGGAGCCTACAATGAGCAGTTCTTC. Amino acid sequence: CATSDAGQGAYNEQFF.

As concerns this clone: The same CDR3 also results from other DNA sequences found in this sample. The chain recombines TRBV5-1 with TRBJ2-7; a possible D gene is TRBD2 (6 bases). This CDR3 region has 14 residues. V shed 4 bases and J shed 0 bases, with 11 bases lying between them. CDR1 is SGHRS, CDR2 YFSETQ, per germline. The CDR3 bases are TGCGCCAGCAGCCTGACCGGGAGCTCCTACGAGCAGTACTTC. The encoded protein is CASSLTGSSYEQYF.

J is TRBJ1-5 and V is TRBV12-3 or TRBV12-4; D uncertain. This CDR3 is built from 12 residues. Trimming stripped 3 bases from V and 6 bases from J, with 6 bases between. CDR3 bases: TGTGCCAGCAGTTTCGGAGCTCAGCCCCAGCATTTT. It is translated as CASSFGAQPQHF.

This chain uses TRBV27 with TRBJ1-2; 7 bases line up with TRBD1. CDR1 and CDR2 (germline): MNHEY, SMNVEV (reference sequence). V lost 5 bases, J lost 4 bases, and 4 bases stayed unmatched. CDR3 length equals 13 residues. The CDR3 loop reads CASSETGTYGYTF. The DNA for the CDR3 is TGTGCCAGCAGTGAGACAGGGACCTATGGCTACACCTTC.

The rearrangement joins TRBV18 to TRBJ2-1; 11 bases map to TRBD2. The germline CDR1 and CDR2 sequences are KGHSH and LQKENI. The length of the CDR3 is 18 residues. The V gene end was trimmed by 1 base and the J gene end by 4 bases; junction bases not matched to a gene: 9. DNA for the CDR3: TGTGCCAGCTCACCACAAGGGTCGCTAGCGGGGGGATACAATGAGCAGTTCTTC. Its translation is CASSPQGSLAGGYNEQFF.

The chain has TRBV5-1 and TRBJ1-1; D not certain. Germline V gene lookup returns CDR1 SGHRS and CDR2 YFSETQ. Between the trimmed V and J ends, which lost 1 base and 5 bases, there was a span of 12 bases. CDR3 length: 14 amino acids. CDR3 bases: TGCGCCAGCAGCTTGATCGTCCGGGGAACTGAAGCTTTCTTT. This encodes CASSLIVRGTEAFF.

The chain carries TRBV7-6 and TRBJ2-2; D gene ambiguous. Germline V gives CDR1 SGHVS, CDR2 FNYEAQ. The CDR3 spans 18 residues. The V end was cut by 1 base, the J end by 1 base, with 16 bases between. CDR3 nucleotide sequence: TGTGCCAGCAGCTTAGGAGTGCCGCCTCAGGTGAACACCGGGGAGCTGTTTTTT. Translated: CASSLGVPPQVNTGELFF.

V gene TRBV9 combines with J gene TRBJ2-2, with D maybe TRBD1 (5 bases). Germline-derived CDR1 and CDR2 are SGDLS and YYNGEE. The CDR3 sequence is 15 residues long. Between the trimmed V and J ends, which lost 4 bases and 3 bases, there was a span of 13 bases. The chain's CDR3 is CASSSGAPHTGELFF. DNA for the CDR3: TGTGCCAGCAGCTCTGGGGCGCCCCACACCGGGGAGCTGTTTTTT.

This clone has a handful of counts. This chain links TRBV7-8 with TRBJ1-5; tentatively, D is TRBD1 (6 bases). V lost 1 base, J lost 5 bases, and 15 bases lay in between. There are 16 residues in the CDR3. The V gene's germline CDR1 is SGHVS and CDR2 FQNEAQ. CDR3 amino acids: CASSLEGQRIDQPQHF. CDR3 nucleotides: TGTGCCAGCAGCTTAGAAGGACAGCGAATAGATCAGCCCCAGCATTTT. Full variable domain (rest looked up from reference TRBV7-8 and TRBJ1-5): GAGVSQSPRYKVAKRGQDVALRCDPISGHVSLFWYQQALGQGPEFLTYFQNEAQLDKSGLPSDRFFAERPEGSVSTLKIQRTQQEDSAVYLCASSLEGQRIDQPQHFGDGTRLSIL.

The chain couples TRBV18 to TRBJ1-1; 7 bases map to TRBD1. Trimming removed 6 bases from V and 1 base from J; junction bases left unmatched: 11. This CDR3 has 16 residues. From germline, CDR1 is KGHSH and CDR2 LQKENI. The CDR3 DNA is TGTGCCAGCTCCCCAAGGCCGGGACAGCAGAACACTGAAGCTTTCTTT. Amino acid sequence: CASSPRPGQQNTEAFF.

This clone appeared once. The chain couples TRBV30 to TRBJ2-1; 10 positions agree with TRBD2. The length of the CDR3 is 15 residues. The germline gives CDR1 GTSNPN, CDR2 SVGIG (reference sequence). The V segment lost 2 bases and the J segment 10 bases; nucleotides outside the gene matches: 11. DNA of the CDR3: TGTGCCTGGAGTCGGCTAGCGGGGGTTTTGGTAGAGCAGTTCTTC. This gives the protein CAWSRLAGVLVEQFF.

V gene TRBV6-6 combines with J gene TRBJ1-2, with 7 bases identical to TRBD1. Germline V gene sequence: CDR1 MNHNY, CDR2 SVGAGI (reference sequence). V trimming: 8 bases; J trimming: 4 bases; junction bases outside the gene matches: 13. This CDR3 is built from 15 residues. The CDR3 region is CASRSGQQTLYGYTF. In DNA form, the CDR3 reads TGTGCCAGCCGGTCGGGACAGCAAACCCTCTATGGCTACACCTTC.

The chain links TRBV7-2 to TRBJ1-4; tentatively, D is TRBD1 (5 bases). Looked up from germline, CDR1 is SGHTA and CDR2 is FQGNSA. The V gene lost 4 bases and the J gene lost 2 bases, with 8 bases spanning the gap. The CDR3 totals 14 residues. The CDR3, as DNA: TGTGCCAGCAGCTGGGGGGGGACTAATGAAAAACTGTTTTTT. It codes for CASSWGGTNEKLFF.